This TCR beta chain was documented in a study of a mutant IDH1 vaccine in newly diagnosed glioma. Study details: The treated group averaged approximately 38 years old and was 62.5% male, roughly 38% female. Radiotherapy, temozolomide, or both had been given previously, and both were given to most. Study results and caveats: Variations in leading peripheral T cell clonotypes appeared to have no connection with pseudoprogression.

Time point here: baseline, week 1 (first vaccination visit). Treatment in this sample: pre-vaccination baseline after standard-of-care therapy. New WHO grade 3 or 4 astrocytomas that were IDH1-mutant and ATRX-lost had been found in donors. Libraries were prepared by immunoSEQ multiplex PCR; TCRdb keeps only in-frame clonotypes and omits some of them. The repertoire holds about 51,000 clones, more than 60% seen once, with approximately 1.8% in the top ten. Only one count was recorded for this clone. Its antigen remains unknown. V dropped 2 bases and J dropped 8 bases, with 9 bases sitting between them. CDR3 length: 12 residues. Germline assignment: CDR1 MGHDK and CDR2 SYGVNS.

The rearrangement joins TRBV25-1 to TRBJ1-2, with D possibly TRBD1 on 5 matching bases. This clonotype was sampled from a middle-aged woman with glioma. Sequenced here: PBMCs, sampled from a glioma patient treated with radiotherapy, temozolomide or both. The CDR3: CASSEGHRGYTF. Written as DNA, the CDR3 is TGTGCCAGCAGTGAAGGGCACAGGGGCTACACCTTC.